The 19 T cell receptor beta chains reported below all come from one sample, sequenced in a study of immune evolution from preneoplasia to lung adenocarcinoma. This table comes from immunoSEQ multiplex PCR, and its TCRdb copy is limited to in-frame clones, with some not included. The sample yields thousands of clones, roughly 88% seen once. The sequenced sample was FFPE minimally invasive lung adenocarcinoma tissue. The receptors were gathered from a person aged 65 to 85 with lung adenocarcinoma.

V and J are TRBV7-8 and TRBJ2-3; weak D call: TRBD1 (6 bases). CDR1 is SGHVS, CDR2 FQNEAQ, per germline. V was cut by 5 bases and J by 1 base, with 10 bases left in between. The CDR3 is 14 residues long. CDR3 sequence: CASSQRQGTDTQYF. CDR3 in DNA: TGTGCCAGCAGCCAACGACAGGGCACAGATACGCAGTATTTT.

The chain carries TRBV28 and TRBJ2-3, with 11 bases fitting TRBD2. The CDR3 has 18 residues. Germline V gives CDR1 MDHEN, CDR2 SYDVKM. J was trimmed by 3 bases and V by 3 bases; bases with no gene match: 11. The CDR3 DNA reads as TGTGCCAGCAGTTTTGGCCCCCCAATAGCGGGGGGGACAGATACGCAGTATTTT. This gives the protein CASSFGPPIAGGTDTQYF.

The chain has TRBV6-5 and TRBJ1-6; no definite D call. Trimming cost V 6 bases and J 9 bases, with 15 bases left between them. In germline, CDR1 is MNHEY, CDR2 SVGAGI. The CDR3 is 14 residues long. CDR3 DNA: TGTGCCAGCAGAAGCCGTCTTCTATTTTCACCCCTCCACTTT. Protein product: CASRSRLLFSPLHF.

This chain connects TRBV9 to TRBJ2-7; D unclear. Germline V gives CDR1 SGDLS, CDR2 YYNGEE. Trimming shortened V by 0 bases and J by 0 bases, and 7 bases separated the two germline ends. The length of the CDR3 is 14 residues. CDR3 sequence (DNA): TGTGCCAGCAGCGTAGACGCCTACTCCTACGAGCAGTACTTC. Translated: CASSVDAYSYEQYF.

The chain is built from TRBV7-9 and TRBJ1-2, with D perhaps matching TRBD1 (5 bases). Germline V gene sequence: CDR1 SEHNR, CDR2 FQNEAQ (reference sequence). Trimming pared 0 bases from V and 4 bases from J, leaving 15 bases between. The length of the CDR3 is 16 residues. CDR3 loop: CASSLAAGSSAYGYTF. CDR3 in DNA: TGTGCCAGCAGCTTAGCGGCAGGGTCGTCAGCCTATGGCTACACCTTC.

The J gene is TRBJ1-4, the V gene TRBV28; TRBD1 matches at 8 bases. The CDR3 has 16 amino acids. From germline, CDR1 is MDHEN and CDR2 SYDVKM. V lost 3 bases to trimming and J lost 5 bases; unmatched junction nucleotides: 8. The CDR3 coding sequence is TGTGCCAGCAGTTTCGACAGGGGTCCGCTAAATGAAAAACTGTTTTTT. It codes for CASSFDRGPLNEKLFF.

The V and J genes are TRBV5-4 and TRBJ1-1; 7 bases match TRBD1. This CDR3 spans 15 amino acids. Germline CDR1 SGHNT, CDR2 YYREEE (reference sequence). V gave up 4 bases and J gave up 5 bases; unmatched junction bases: 11. CDR3 region: CASSIEGQRRTEAFF. The CDR3 DNA reads as TGTGCCAGCAGCATTGAGGGACAGAGAAGGACTGAAGCTTTCTTT.

The chain uses TRBV15 and TRBJ1-2, with 7 bases that match TRBD1. CDR3 length equals 15 residues. Germline V gene lookup returns CDR1 LNHNV and CDR2 YYDKDF (reference sequence). Trimming removed 4 bases from V and 4 bases from J; junction bases left unmatched: 9. CDR3 in DNA: TGTGCCACCAGCAAAGACAGGGATTCACGCTATGGCTACACCTTC. It is translated as CATSKDRDSRYGYTF.

V and J are TRBV5-1 and TRBJ1-4; 7 nucleotides align to TRBD1. The germline CDR1 and CDR2 sequences are SGHRS and YFSETQ. The ends lost 3 bases at V and 8 bases at J; junction bases unmatched: 7. The CDR3 loop spans 14 amino acids. In DNA form, the CDR3 reads TGCGCCAGCAGCTCTGACAGGGATGGAGAAAAACTGTTTTTT. Translation gives CASSSDRDGEKLFF. The full variable domain, rest sourced from reference TRBV5-1 and TRBJ1-4, is KAGVTQTPRYLIKTRGQQVTLSCSPISGHRSVSWYQQTPGQGLQFLFEYFSETQRNKGNFPGRFSGRQFSNSRSEMNVSTLELGDSALYLCASSSDRDGEKLFFGSGTQLSVL.

This sequence joins TRBV11-1 and TRBJ1-6; D is perhaps TRBD1 (6 bases). V was clipped by 5 bases and J by 3 bases, with 14 bases between them. There are 16 residues in the CDR3. Germline V CDR1 and CDR2: SGHAT, FQDESV (reference sequence). For the CDR3, the DNA is TGTGCCAGCAGCCTGACAGGAGACCTCTATAATTCACCCCTCCACTTT. It translates to CASSLTGDLYNSPLHF.

This clone was recorded a few times. This chain connects TRBV18 to TRBJ1-1; no clear D. The length of the CDR3 is 13 residues. CDR1 and CDR2 (germline): KGHSH, LQKENI. Deletions cut 3 bases from V and 0 bases from J, with 5 bases between. CDR3 loop: CASSPEMNTEAFF. The CDR3 DNA reads TGTGCCAGCTCACCGGAGATGAACACTGAAGCTTTCTTT.

J is TRBJ1-5 and V is TRBV28; no clear D. Trimming removed 0 bases at V and 7 bases at J, with 10 bases between. There are 14 residues in the CDR3. In germline, CDR1 is MDHEN, CDR2 SYDVKM. The chain's CDR3 is CASSLWGRRQPQHF. The CDR3 bases are TGTGCCAGCAGTTTATGGGGTCGTCGACAGCCCCAGCATTTT.

In this sample, this clone turned up a few times. The chain couples TRBV15 to TRBJ2-5; TRBD1 aligns across 8 bases. Looked up from germline, CDR1 is LNHNV and CDR2 is YYDKDF (reference sequence). Unmatched junction bases numbered 4, after V lost 7 bases and J lost 3 bases. This CDR3 has 13 amino acids. CDR3 DNA sequence: TGTGCCACCAACGCACAGGGGGAAGAGACCCAGTACTTC. This sequence encodes CATNAQGEETQYF.

This clone is a singleton in its sample. The chain carries TRBV4-2 and TRBJ1-2; tentative D call: TRBD1 (5 bases). Germline V lookup: CDR1 LGHNA, CDR2 YNFKEQ. V was trimmed by 2 bases and J by 5 bases, leaving 18 bases between them. CDR3 size: 16 residues. DNA for the CDR3: TGTGCCAGCAGCCAATTTGGGGGTATCGGAACTTATGGCTACACCTTC. Encoded protein: CASSQFGGIGTYGYTF.

The chain combines TRBV7-3 with TRBJ2-5; 7 bases match TRBD1. The junction had 7 bases not matched to a gene; V was cut back by 5 bases and J by 1 base. Germline loops: CDR1 SGHTA, CDR2 FQGTGA. The CDR3 is 15 residues long. Written as DNA, the CDR3 is TGTGCCAGCAGCACGCGGACAGGACCCCAAGAGACCCAGTACTTC. Amino acid sequence: CASSTRTGPQETQYF.

This clone was found once. The rearrangement links TRBV6-6 to TRBJ1-5; 8 bases agree with TRBD1. The germline gives CDR1 MNHNY, CDR2 SVGAGI (reference sequence). With 5 bases clipped from V and 4 bases from J, the junction kept 10 bases outside the gene matches. The CDR3 is 16 amino acids. Here the CDR3 DNA reads TGTGCCAGCAGTCTCCCCCGGGACAGGCCTAATCAGCCCCAGCATTTT. Translated: CASSLPRDRPNQPQHF.

The table lists this clone with a count of one. This chain connects TRBV20-1 to TRBJ1-1; D remains unclear. CDR3 length: 11 amino acids. V gave up 3 bases and J gave up 7 bases, with 9 bases separating them. The germline V gene has CDR1 DFQATT and CDR2 SNEGSKA (reference sequence). The DNA of the CDR3 is TGCAGTGCTAGTTCGGGAAATGAAGCTTTCTTT. Amino acid sequence: CSASSGNEAFF.

The chain carries TRBV7-9 and TRBJ1-1; D call uncertain. Between the trimmed V and J ends, which lost 6 bases and 1 base, there was a span of 15 bases. This CDR3 contains 15 residues. Germline values: CDR1 SEHNR, CDR2 FQNEAQ (reference sequence). CDR3 in amino acids: CASRPTSLWNTEAFF. CDR3 DNA sequence: TGTGCCAGCAGGCCTACCTCTCTGTGGAACACTGAAGCTTTCTTT.

The rearrangement links TRBV6-5 to TRBJ1-6, with TRBD1 identical over 8 bases. The CDR3 is 14 amino acids. Per the germline V gene, CDR1 is MNHEY and CDR2 is SVGAGI. The V gene end was trimmed by 4 bases and the J gene end by 7 bases; junction bases not matched to a gene: 3. DNA for the CDR3: TGTGCCAGCAGTTCGAGGACAGGGAATTCACCCCTCCACTTT. Translated: CASSSRTGNSPLHF.